The 30 T cell receptor beta chains below all came from one sample that was sequenced in a study of Ad26.COV2.S vaccination and SARS-CoV-2 variants (dated by TCRdb to the early 2020s). The treatment or condition label of this sample denotes: 19 received Ad26.COV2.S at low or high dose, single or two shots; about 5 received placebo; per-sample allocation not given. Repertoires of vaccine and placebo recipients were sequenced from samples collected on day 63 after the first injection. Libraries were built with the immunoSEQ multiplex PCR assay. TCRdb provides this immuneACCESS table in a form limited to in-frame rearrangements. Some clones are lacking; in checked studies, under half of them reflect an unresolved V gene, and why the rest are absent is not known. Present in this sample are some 480,000 clones, roughly 89% of which were seen just once. Of the sample, roughly 12% falls within the top ten clones.

Here the sequenced sample was peripheral blood, taken in a trial of Ad26.COV2.S vaccine versus placebo. The receptors shown here come from a person between 18 and 60 years old who received the Ad26.COV2.S COVID-19 vaccine or a placebo.

CDR3: CASSFSVLSRYVGYTF. CDR3 bases: TGTGCCAGCAGCTTTTCCGTTTTAAGTCGTTATGTTGGCTACACCTTC. The chain carries TRBV5-6 and TRBJ1-2; D ambiguous. Germline V gene lookup returns CDR1 SGHDT and CDR2 YYEEEE. The CDR3 consists of 16 residues. Trimming shortened V by 2 bases and J by 7 bases, and 21 bases separated the two germline ends.

This clone showed up just once. This chain connects TRBV19 to TRBJ2-5; D is perhaps TRBD2 (6 bases). The V and J ends lost 4 bases and 2 bases respectively, with 29 bases between them. The germline V gene encodes CDR1 LNHDA and CDR2 SQIVND (reference sequence). The CDR3 covers 20 residues. This CDR3 reads CASSTSGRRNLASQQETQYF. CDR3 DNA: TGTGCCAGTAGTACCTCGGGACGACGAAACCTAGCGAGCCAGCAAGAGACCCAGTACTTC.

V gene TRBV28 combines with J gene TRBJ2-1; TRBD2 aligns across 12 bases. The germline V gene encodes CDR1 MDHEN and CDR2 SYDVKM. This CDR3 comprises 15 residues. With V trimmed by 3 bases and J by 8 bases, 5 bases remained unmatched. In DNA, the CDR3 is TGTGCCAGCAGTTTGGGGCTAGCGGGAGGGCATGAGCAGTTCTTC. Residues: CASSLGLAGGHEQFF.

V usage is TRBV4-3 and J usage is TRBJ2-1; 7 bases line up with TRBD2. J gave up 5 bases and V 0 bases, and 10 bases lay outside the gene matches. The CDR3 runs to 17 residues. Germline V gene sequence: CDR1 LGHNA, CDR2 YSLEER. CDR3 in amino acids: CASSQEEAGLGDNEQFF. For the CDR3, the DNA is TGCGCCAGCAGCCAAGAGGAAGCGGGACTGGGGGACAATGAGCAGTTCTTC.

This clone has a single count. The CDR3 region is CASTDSDGREQYF. DNA of the CDR3: TGTGCCAGCACCGACTCGGACGGTAGGGAGCAGTACTTC. The V gene is TRBV28, the J gene TRBJ2-7; D gene unclear. Germline CDR1 MDHEN, CDR2 SYDVKM. The CDR3 covers 13 residues. V was trimmed by 7 bases and J by 7 bases, leaving 17 bases between them.

The gene calls are TRBV19 and TRBJ2-5, with 9 bases lining up with TRBD1. CDR1 and CDR2 from the germline V gene are LNHDA and SQIVND (reference sequence). This CDR3 has 19 residues. J gave up 4 bases and V 4 bases, and 19 bases lay outside the gene matches. CDR3 DNA: TGTGCCAGTAGTACCTCGTCGGGGGTGAACAGGGGGCGCTTAGAGACCCAGTACTTC. Its translation is CASSTSSGVNRGRLETQYF.

The chain combines TRBV10-3 with TRBJ1-3; the D gene is possibly TRBD1 (5 bases). Deletions cut 7 bases from V and 0 bases from J, with 16 bases between. The CDR3 consists of 16 residues. Germline lookup yields CDR1 ENHRY and CDR2 SYGVKD. The CDR3 DNA is TGTGCCATCAACGAGGGGCCGCAGAGCTCTGGAAACACCATATATTTT. This encodes CAINEGPQSSGNTIYF.

This rearrangement joins TRBV4-3 to TRBJ1-1; 7 bases fit TRBD1. The CDR3 is 15 amino acids. The germline V gene encodes CDR1 LGHNA and CDR2 YSLEER. The trim removed 4 bases at V and 1 base at J, leaving 6 bases unmatched. CDR3 sequence reads: CASSLGTARNTEAFF. CDR3 in DNA: TGCGCCAGCAGCCTCGGGACAGCCAGGAACACTGAAGCTTTCTTT.

Points on this clone: Additional DNA sequences in this sample encode the identical CDR3. The chain recombines TRBV7-6 with TRBJ2-5, with D maybe TRBD2 (5 bases). V was cut by 2 bases and J by 2 bases, with 12 bases left in between. Germline CDR1 SGHVS, CDR2 FNYEAQ. The CDR3 is 15 residues long. CDR3 in DNA: TGTGCCAGCAGCTTATCCGCAGGACTTCAAGAGACCCAGTACTTC. This encodes CASSLSAGLQETQYF.

The V gene is TRBV5-1, the J gene TRBJ2-5, with TRBD1 as a possible D gene (6 bases). The CDR3 is 17 residues long. Trimming stripped 4 bases from V and 2 bases from J, with 21 bases between. Germline V lookup: CDR1 SGHRS, CDR2 YFSETQ. In nucleotides, the CDR3 is TGCGCCAGCAGCCCTATTCGACAGGTCGGGTTGCAAGAGACCCAGTACTTC. This sequence encodes CASSPIRQVGLQETQYF.

J is TRBJ1-3 and V is TRBV9; 10 bases are a match to TRBD1. The CDR3 length is 20 residues. The V gene's germline CDR1 is SGDLS and CDR2 YYNGEE. V trimming: 0 bases; J trimming: 4 bases; junction bases outside the gene matches: 16. Here the CDR3 DNA reads TGTGCCAGCAGCGTAGGTTTAGGGACCCGGGACAGGGGAGGAGGAAACACCATATATTTT. Its translation: CASSVGLGTRDRGGGNTIYF.

The V call is TRBV4-2, the J call TRBJ1-6; 8 positions match TRBD1. This CDR3 region has 16 residues. J gave up 6 bases and V 0 bases, and 4 bases lay outside the gene matches. Germline CDR1 LGHNA, CDR2 YNFKEQ. CDR3 residues: CASSQEGQGGNSPLHF. CDR3 DNA: TGTGCCAGCAGCCAAGAAGGACAGGGAGGTAATTCACCCCTCCACTTT.

The chain has TRBV29-1 and TRBJ2-3, with 10 nucleotides matching TRBD2. The CDR3 loop spans 15 amino acids. Germline CDR1 reads SQVTM; CDR2 reads ANQGSEA. The trim removed 8 bases at V and 4 bases at J, leaving 12 bases unmatched. The CDR3 DNA is TGCAGCAACCAGCCCCTAGCGGGAGTGCCAGATACGCAGTATTTT. It codes for CSNQPLAGVPDTQYF.

CDR3 DNA: TGCGCCAGCAGCCTTAGTCGGGGGGGAGGAGAGACCCAGTACTTC. It is translated as CASSLSRGGGETQYF. This rearrangement joins TRBV5-1 to TRBJ2-5, with 8 positions matching TRBD2. V lost 4 bases and J lost 4; bases outside the gene matches: 9. The CDR3 length is 15 residues. Per germline, CDR1 SGHRS and CDR2 YFSETQ.

The gene calls are TRBV4-3 and TRBJ2-7; either TRBD1 or TRBD2 may fit D (5 bases each). V dropped 3 bases and J dropped 0 bases, with 12 bases sitting between them. CDR1 is LGHNA and CDR2 is YSLEER in the germline V gene. This CDR3 is built from 15 residues. The DNA for the CDR3 is TGCGCCAGCAGCCAGGGGACGGCCAGCTCCTACGAGCAGTACTTC. This gives the protein CASSQGTASSYEQYF.

V is TRBV7-3 and J is TRBJ1-1; 8 bases line up with TRBD1. The ends lost 5 bases at V and 11 bases at J; junction bases unmatched: 10. CDR1 SGHTA and CDR2 FQGTGA come from the germline V gene. The CDR3 is 13 amino acids. The CDR3 coding sequence is TGTGCCAGCAGCGCAACTCAGGGGGCTGGGGCTTTCTTT. Translating gives CASSATQGAGAFF.

The chain couples TRBV28 to TRBJ1-2, with D uncertain. V was trimmed by 0 bases and J by 4 bases, leaving 6 bases between them. There are 13 residues in the CDR3. The germline V gene encodes CDR1 MDHEN and CDR2 SYDVKM. CDR3 region: CASSLWVGYGYTF. The CDR3 coding sequence is TGTGCCAGCAGTTTATGGGTAGGCTATGGCTACACCTTC.

The chain is built from TRBV3-1 (or the pseudogene TRBV3-2) and TRBJ2-2, with no clear D. The CDR3 has 14 residues. Germline lookup yields CDR1 LGHDT and CDR2 YNNKEL (reference sequence). The V end lost 1 base, the J end lost 1 base, and 4 bases lay between the germline ends. CDR3: CASSQALNTGELFF. CDR3 DNA sequence: TGTGCCAGCAGCCAAGCCCTGAACACCGGGGAGCTGTTTTTT.

This chain joins TRBV7-2 and TRBJ2-5; D is unclear. V lost 4 bases, J lost 8 bases, and 14 bases lay in between. The CDR3 has 13 amino acids. CDR1 is SGHTA and CDR2 is FQGNSA in the germline V gene. CDR3 sequence reads: CASSSGPTATQYF. For the CDR3, the DNA is TGTGCCAGCAGCTCCGGTCCCACCGCTACCCAGTACTTC.

The chain recombines TRBV6-2 or TRBV6-3 with TRBJ2-7, with a weak D call TRBD1 (6 bases). CDR1 MNHEY and CDR2 SVGEGT come from the germline V gene. The CDR3 sequence is 16 residues long. Trimming stripped 2 bases from V and 5 bases from J, with 19 bases between. CDR3 sequence reads: CASSYRPGVVENEQYF. The CDR3 DNA sequence: TGTGCCAGCAGTTACAGGCCAGGGGTAGTCGAGAACGAGCAGTACTTC.

Worth noting for this clone: Within the sample, other DNA sequences also encode this same CDR3. V and J are TRBV18 and TRBJ2-5; D not resolved. V was clipped by 3 bases and J by 1 base, with 6 bases between them. Looked up from germline, CDR1 is KGHSH and CDR2 is LQKENI. The CDR3 covers 13 residues. The CDR3 nucleotides read TGTGCCAGCTCACCGGGCTCCCAAGAGACCCAGTACTTC. Protein sequence: CASSPGSQETQYF. Using reference TRBV18 and TRBJ2-5 for the parts outside the CDR3, the full variable domain is NAGVMQNPRHLVRRRGQEARLRCSPMKGHSHVYWYRQLPEEGLKFMVYLQKENIIDESGMPKERFSAEFPKEGPSILRIQQVVRGDSAAYFCASSPGSQETQYFGPGTRLLVL.

This rearrangement joins TRBV7-9 to TRBJ2-2; TRBD1 matches at 7 bases. The V gene end was trimmed by 5 bases and the J gene end by 4 bases; junction bases not matched to a gene: 10. Germline V gene sequence: CDR1 SEHNR, CDR2 FQNEAQ (reference sequence). The CDR3 sequence is 16 residues long. CDR3 sequence (DNA): TGTGCCAGCAGCCCAGGACACACAGGGGCCACCGGGGAGCTGTTTTTT. This codes for CASSPGHTGATGELFF.

This chain joins TRBV6-1 and TRBJ2-7; TRBD1 agrees at 8 bases. Germline V lookup: CDR1 MNHNS, CDR2 SASEGT. Trimming cost V 5 bases and J 4 bases; bases outside gene matches: 7. The CDR3 consists of 14 residues. Here the CDR3 reads CASSPLDRGYEQYF. CDR3 DNA sequence: TGTGCCAGCAGTCCCCTCGACAGGGGATACGAGCAGTACTTC.

The gene calls are TRBV9 and TRBJ2-1; TRBD1 matches at 9 bases. V shed 6 bases and J 4 bases; nucleotides not matched to a gene: 11. The CDR3 is made up of 16 amino acids. The V gene's germline CDR1 is SGDLS and CDR2 YYNGEE. The chain's CDR3 is CASTEGRDRVYNEQFF. Here the CDR3 DNA reads TGTGCCAGCACCGAGGGTCGGGACAGGGTTTACAATGAGCAGTTCTTC.

This rearrangement joins TRBV20-1 to TRBJ2-7; no clear D gene. CDR1 and CDR2 (germline): DFQATT, SNEGSKA (reference sequence). This CDR3 spans 11 amino acids. The V end was cut by 7 bases, the J end by 3 bases, with 10 bases between. The CDR3 region has the DNA TGCAGTGTATACCACAGCTACGAGCAGTACTTC. Protein sequence: CSVYHSYEQYF.

V and J are TRBV7-6 and TRBJ2-1; TRBD1 aligns across 8 bases. This CDR3 is 16 amino acids long. Germline-derived CDR1 and CDR2 are SGHVS and FNYEAQ. The V and J ends lost 3 bases and 8 bases, in that order; junction bases with no gene match: 12. The CDR3 reads CASSFQDRVGIDEQFF. In DNA form, the CDR3 reads TGTGCCAGCAGCTTCCAGGACAGGGTAGGCATCGATGAGCAGTTCTTC.

In its sample, this clone was seen a few times. This chain joins TRBV29-1 and TRBJ2-1; 7 positions match TRBD1. Unmatched junction bases numbered 7, after V lost 2 bases and J lost 15 bases. The CDR3 contains 11 residues. CDR1 and CDR2 from the germline V gene are SQVTM and ANQGSEA. CDR3 region: CSVERGGGPFF. As DNA, the CDR3 is TGCAGCGTTGAACGAGGGGGCGGCCCGTTCTTC.

This chain uses TRBV6-4 with TRBJ2-1, with TRBD2 matching over 13 bases. Germline lookup yields CDR1 MRHNA and CDR2 SNTAGT. After removal of 6 bases from V and 9 bases from J, the junction contained 8 bases not matched to a gene. The CDR3 spans 15 residues. The CDR3 region has the DNA TGTGCCAGCAGCCGACGGACTAGCGGGAGAACTGAGCAGTTCTTC. Protein: CASSRRTSGRTEQFF.

The V call is TRBV6-5, the J call TRBJ2-5; D not resolved. CDR3 length equals 14 residues. Trimming removed 7 bases from V and 2 bases from J, with 14 bases in between. The germline V gene has CDR1 MNHEY and CDR2 SVGAGI. The CDR3 nucleotides are TGTGCCAGCAAGGCGGACGTGTGGCAAGAGACCCAGTACTTC. Encoded protein: CASKADVWQETQYF.

The J gene is TRBJ1-6, the V gene TRBV28; D gene uncertain. CDR1 MDHEN and CDR2 SYDVKM come from the germline V gene. V lost 5 bases to trimming and J lost 6 bases, with 11 bases between them. This CDR3 is built from 14 residues. CDR3 DNA sequence: TGTGCCAGCAGTCCACCTGGGCTTAATTCACCCCTCCACTTT. Its protein is CASSPPGLNSPLHF.